This TCR beta chain appears in the sequencing data of a study of spatial heterogeneity in lung cancer. Study-level background: There were consistently more beta-chain sequences detected than alpha-chain sequences. Averaged across combinations, each unique TCR and UMI pairing appeared more than ten times in raw reads, which were uncorrected. Broader study findings: Resection saw ubiquitous expanded tumor TCRs appear in blood more than follow-up did.

At least ten counts were recorded for this clonotype. The antigen is undetermined. Time point of the sample: sample taken at primary tumor resection. From tumor, nontumor lung or frozen PBMC, whole RNA was taken unsorted for sequencing. In the library, each TCR cDNA molecule bore its own unique molecular identifier. TCRdb re-called the 5' RACE reads through MiXCR, storing one row per CDR3 protein. The data hold some 50,000 distinct CDR3 sequences, with over 9.5% observed a single time. Trimming cost V 4 bases and J 5 bases; bases outside gene matches: 5. There are 14 residues in the CDR3. Germline V gene sequence: CDR1 MDHEN, CDR2 SYDVKM.

The sequenced sample was PBMCs, obtained at surgery. This sequence originates from a female donor with early-stage non-small cell lung cancer. This sequence joins TRBV28 and TRBJ2-1; 7 bases map to TRBD2. CDR3 amino acids: CASSYPSGNNEQFF. The CDR3 coding sequence is TGTGCCAGCAGTTACCCTAGCGGAAACAATGAGCAGTTCTTC. The full variable domain, completed using reference TRBV28 and TRBJ2-1, is DVKVTQSSRYLVKRTGEKVFLECVQDMDHENMFWYRQDPGLGLRLIYFSYDVKMKEKGDIPEGYSVSREKKERFSLILESASTNQTSMYLCASSYPSGNNEQFFGPGTRLTVL.